A single sample gave rise to the 5 T cell receptor beta chains below, sequenced in a study of shared T cell receptors in the human thymus. Profiled with immunoSEQ multiplex PCR; TCRdb holds only in-frame clones, not every one. Of hundreds of thousands of clones listed, approximately 83% are singletons. This sample was shared with a second study, whose subject was human thymus T cells.

What was sequenced was thymocytes. Receptor source: a girl younger than two with a congenital heart defect.

V is TRBV10-3 and J is TRBJ1-2; 7 nucleotides match TRBD1. Germline values: CDR1 ENHRY, CDR2 SYGVKD. V lost 10 bases and J lost 4; bases outside the gene matches: 18. The CDR3 is 16 residues long. CDR3 in amino acids: CATSGTAPRRPYGYTF. The CDR3 bases are TGTGCCACCTCCGGGACAGCGCCCAGAAGACCCTATGGCTACACCTTC.

This clone has more than one count but fewer than ten. CDR3: CASSYGETQYF. As DNA, the CDR3 is TGTGCCAGCAGCTACGGGGAGACCCAGTACTTC. The V gene is TRBV5-6, the J gene TRBJ2-5, with unresolved D. Germline-derived CDR1 and CDR2 are SGHDT and YYEEEE. CDR3 length: 11 residues. V was shortened by 3 bases and J by 5 bases, with 5 bases between the two germline ends.

This clone was seen a few times. This chain uses TRBV29-1 with TRBJ1-1; D is possibly TRBD1 (5 bases). The V gene lost 0 bases and the J gene lost 2 bases, with 13 bases spanning the gap. The CDR3 has 15 residues. Germline CDR1 SQVTM, CDR2 ANQGSEA. CDR3 sequence: CSVEETGETNTEAFF. The DNA for the CDR3 is TGCAGCGTTGAAGAAACAGGAGAGACCAACACTGAAGCTTTCTTT. The full variable domain, rest sourced from reference TRBV29-1 and TRBJ1-1, is SAVISQKPSRDICQRGTSLTIQCQVDSQVTMMFWYRQQPGQSLTLIATANQGSEATYESGFVIDKFPISRPNLTFSTLTVSNMSPEDSSIYLCSVEETGETNTEAFFGQGTRLTVV.

The CDR3 loop reads CASSYSTGELYNEQFF. CDR3 in DNA: TGTGCCAGCAGTTACTCGACCGGGGAGCTCTACAATGAGCAGTTCTTC. The chain links TRBV6-5 to TRBJ2-1; TRBD2 is a possible D gene (5 bases). V was cut by 0 bases and J by 3 bases, with 12 bases left in between. The germline V gene has CDR1 MNHEY and CDR2 SVGAGI. The CDR3 runs to 16 residues.

The rearrangement joins TRBV6-5 to TRBJ1-1; maybe TRBD1 (5 bases). Germline-derived CDR1 and CDR2 are MNHEY and SVGAGI. The V end lost 6 bases, the J end lost 4 bases, and 12 bases lay between the germline ends. CDR3 size: 13 residues. For the CDR3, the DNA is TGTGCCAGCAGGTCAACAGGATTCACTGAAGCTTTCTTT. This gives the protein CASRSTGFTEAFF.